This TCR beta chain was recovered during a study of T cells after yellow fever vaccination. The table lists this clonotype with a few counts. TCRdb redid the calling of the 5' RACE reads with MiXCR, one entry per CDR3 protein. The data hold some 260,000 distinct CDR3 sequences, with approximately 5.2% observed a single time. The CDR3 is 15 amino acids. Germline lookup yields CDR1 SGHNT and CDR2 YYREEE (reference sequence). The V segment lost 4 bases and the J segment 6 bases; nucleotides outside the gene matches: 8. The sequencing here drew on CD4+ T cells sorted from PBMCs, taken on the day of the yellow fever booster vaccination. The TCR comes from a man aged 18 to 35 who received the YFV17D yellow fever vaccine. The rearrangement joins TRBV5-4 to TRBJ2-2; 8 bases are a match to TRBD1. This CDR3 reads CASSATKDRAGELFF. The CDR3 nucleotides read TGTGCCAGCAGCGCGACAAAGGACAGGGCCGGGGAGCTGTTTTTT.